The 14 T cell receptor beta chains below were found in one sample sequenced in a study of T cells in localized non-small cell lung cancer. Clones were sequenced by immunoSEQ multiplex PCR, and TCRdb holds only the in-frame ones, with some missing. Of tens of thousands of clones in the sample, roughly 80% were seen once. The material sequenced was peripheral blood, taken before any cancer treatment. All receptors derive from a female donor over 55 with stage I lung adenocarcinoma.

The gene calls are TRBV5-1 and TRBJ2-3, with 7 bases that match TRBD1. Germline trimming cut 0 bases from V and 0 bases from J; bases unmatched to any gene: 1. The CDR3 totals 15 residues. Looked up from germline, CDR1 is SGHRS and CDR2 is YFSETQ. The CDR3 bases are TGCGCCAGCAGCTTGGAACAGGGGAGCACAGATACGCAGTATTTT. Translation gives CASSLEQGSTDTQYF.

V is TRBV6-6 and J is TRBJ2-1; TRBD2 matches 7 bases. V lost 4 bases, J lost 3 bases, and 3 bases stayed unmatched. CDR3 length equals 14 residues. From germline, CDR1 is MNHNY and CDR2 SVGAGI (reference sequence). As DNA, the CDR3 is TGTGCCAGCAGTTCGGCTAGCGGCTACAATGAGCAGTTCTTC. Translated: CASSSASGYNEQFF.

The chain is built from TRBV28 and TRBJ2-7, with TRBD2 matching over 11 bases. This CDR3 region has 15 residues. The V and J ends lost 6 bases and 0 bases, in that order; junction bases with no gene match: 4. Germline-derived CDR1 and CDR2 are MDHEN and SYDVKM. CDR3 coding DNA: TGTGCCAGCAGCACCGGACTAGCGGGCTCCTACGAGCAGTACTTC. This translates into CASSTGLAGSYEQYF.

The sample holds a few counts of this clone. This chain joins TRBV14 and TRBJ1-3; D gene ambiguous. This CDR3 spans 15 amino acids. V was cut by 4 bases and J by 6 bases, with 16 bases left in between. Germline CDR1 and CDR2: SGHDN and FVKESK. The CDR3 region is CASSRLPIAANTIYF. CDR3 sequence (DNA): TGTGCCAGCAGCCGCCTCCCCATAGCGGCAAACACCATATATTTT.

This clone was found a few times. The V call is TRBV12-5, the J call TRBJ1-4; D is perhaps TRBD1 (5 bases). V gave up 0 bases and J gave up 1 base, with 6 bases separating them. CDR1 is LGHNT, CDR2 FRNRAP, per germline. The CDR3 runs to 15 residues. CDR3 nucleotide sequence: TGTGCTAGTGGTTTGGTTCAGGGAACTAATGAAAAACTGTTTTTT. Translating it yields CASGLVQGTNEKLFF.

The CDR3 loop is CASSRQGLAGGEQYF. CDR3 in DNA: TGTGCCAGCAGCAGACAGGGACTAGCGGGGGGCGAGCAGTACTTC. The chain has TRBV4-2 and TRBJ2-7; 15 nucleotides agree with TRBD2. Germline V CDR1 and CDR2: LGHNA, YNFKEQ. V dropped 5 bases and J dropped 6; count of bases not matched to a gene: 5. The CDR3 is 15 amino acids.

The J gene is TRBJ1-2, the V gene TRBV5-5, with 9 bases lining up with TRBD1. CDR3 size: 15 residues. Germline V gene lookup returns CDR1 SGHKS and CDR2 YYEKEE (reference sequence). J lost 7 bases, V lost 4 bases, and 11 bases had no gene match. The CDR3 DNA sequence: TGTGCCAGCAGCCCCGGGACAGGGATCTTCTTTGGCTACACCTTC. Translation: CASSPGTGIFFGYTF.

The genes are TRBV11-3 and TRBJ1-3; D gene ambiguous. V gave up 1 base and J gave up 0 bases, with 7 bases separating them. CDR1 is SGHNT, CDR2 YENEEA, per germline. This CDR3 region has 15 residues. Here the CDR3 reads CASSLAGPSGNTIYF. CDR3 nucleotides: TGTGCCAGCAGCTTAGCTGGCCCCTCTGGAAACACCATATATTTT.

The CDR3 spells CASSIVAGGARNSPLHF. The CDR3 DNA reads TGTGCCAGTAGTATAGTTGCCGGGGGCGCCAGGAATTCACCCCTCCACTTT. V usage is TRBV19 and J usage is TRBJ1-6, with a possible D match to TRBD1 (6 bases). With 1 base removed from V and 7 bases from J, the gap between germline ends came to 17 bases. This CDR3 region has 17 residues. Looked up from germline, CDR1 is LNHDA and CDR2 is SQIVND (reference sequence).

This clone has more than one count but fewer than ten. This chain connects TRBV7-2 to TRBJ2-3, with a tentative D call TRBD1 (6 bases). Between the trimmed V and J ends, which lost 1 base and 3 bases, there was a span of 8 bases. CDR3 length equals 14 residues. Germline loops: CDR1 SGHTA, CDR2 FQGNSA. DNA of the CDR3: TGTGCCAGCAGCTTAGTAACAGGGACAGATACGCAGTATTTT. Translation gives CASSLVTGTDTQYF.

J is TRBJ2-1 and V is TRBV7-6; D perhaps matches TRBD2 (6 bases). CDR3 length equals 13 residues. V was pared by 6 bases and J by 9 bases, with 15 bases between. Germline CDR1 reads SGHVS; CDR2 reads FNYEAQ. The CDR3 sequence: CASSPGLFVEQFF. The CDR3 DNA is TGTGCCAGCAGTCCGGGACTTTTCGTTGAGCAGTTCTTC.

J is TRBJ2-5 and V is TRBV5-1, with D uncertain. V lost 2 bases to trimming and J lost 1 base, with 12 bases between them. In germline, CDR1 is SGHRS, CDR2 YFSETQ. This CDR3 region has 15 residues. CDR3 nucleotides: TGCGCCAGCAGCTTCCTAGGGCAAGGCCAAGAGACCCAGTACTTC. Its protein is CASSFLGQGQETQYF.

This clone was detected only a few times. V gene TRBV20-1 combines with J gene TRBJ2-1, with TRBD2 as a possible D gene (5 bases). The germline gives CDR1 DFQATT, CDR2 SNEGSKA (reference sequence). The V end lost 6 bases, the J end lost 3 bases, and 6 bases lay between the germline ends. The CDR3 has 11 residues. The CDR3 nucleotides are TGCAGTGCCGGGATCTACAATGAGCAGTTCTTC. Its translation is CSAGIYNEQFF.

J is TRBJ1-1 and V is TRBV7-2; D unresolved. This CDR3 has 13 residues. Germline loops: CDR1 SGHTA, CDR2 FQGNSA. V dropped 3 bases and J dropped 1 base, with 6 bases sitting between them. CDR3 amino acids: CASSFGENTEAFF. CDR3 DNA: TGTGCCAGCAGCTTTGGAGAGAACACTGAAGCTTTCTTT. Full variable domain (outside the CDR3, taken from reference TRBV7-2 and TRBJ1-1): GAGVSQSPSNKVTEKGKDVELRCDPISGHTALYWYRQSLGQGLEFLIYFQGNSAPDKSGLPSDRFSAERTGGSVSTLTIQRTQQEDSAVYLCASSFGENTEAFFGQGTRLTVV.